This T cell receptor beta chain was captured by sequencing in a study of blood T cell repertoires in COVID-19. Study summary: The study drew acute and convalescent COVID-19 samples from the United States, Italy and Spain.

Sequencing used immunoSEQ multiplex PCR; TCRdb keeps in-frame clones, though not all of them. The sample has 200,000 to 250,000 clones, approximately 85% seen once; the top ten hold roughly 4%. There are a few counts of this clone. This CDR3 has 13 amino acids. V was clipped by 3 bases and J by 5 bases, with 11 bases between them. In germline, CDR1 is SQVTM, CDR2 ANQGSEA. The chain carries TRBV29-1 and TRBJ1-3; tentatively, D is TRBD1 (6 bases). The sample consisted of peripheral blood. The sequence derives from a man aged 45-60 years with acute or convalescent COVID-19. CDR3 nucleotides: TGCAGCGTTGAGGTAGGGGGAAGAAACACCATATATTTT. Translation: CSVEVGGRNTIYF.